This TCR beta chain came from a study of blood T cells in healthy people across ages. A few counts support this clonotype. Its target is unknown. Alongside a J-beta primer mix, a sample-barcoded 5' primer served in a second PCR lasting about 7 to 11 cycles. TCRdb ran MiXCR on the 5' RACE reads and lists one entry per CDR3 protein. The sample lists 800,000 to 950,000 distinct CDR3 sequences; 35% to 40% were seen once. Study-level points and caveats: Naive T cell percentage by flow cytometry tracked strongly with beta diversity.

What was sequenced was blood. The TCR originated in a man between 18 and 29 years old in good health.

The DNA for the CDR3 is TGTGCCAGCAGCCCCGATCTGACTGAAGCTTTCTTT. Protein: CASSPDLTEAFF. V usage is TRBV12-3 or TRBV12-4 and J usage is TRBJ1-1; D is unclear. Trimming removed 6 bases from V and 5 bases from J, with 10 bases in between. The CDR3 is made up of 12 amino acids.